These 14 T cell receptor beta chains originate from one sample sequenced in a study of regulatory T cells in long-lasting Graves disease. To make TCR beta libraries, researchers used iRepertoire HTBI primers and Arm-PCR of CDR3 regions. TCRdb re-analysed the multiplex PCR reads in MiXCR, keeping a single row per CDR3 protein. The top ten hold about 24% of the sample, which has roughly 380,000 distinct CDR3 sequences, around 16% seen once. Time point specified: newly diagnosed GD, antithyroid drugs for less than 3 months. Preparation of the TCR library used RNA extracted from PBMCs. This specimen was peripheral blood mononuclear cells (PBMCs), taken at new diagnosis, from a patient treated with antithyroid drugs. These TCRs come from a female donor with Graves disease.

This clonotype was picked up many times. The DNA for the CDR3 is TGTGCCAGCAGACCGTGGGGGACTGAAGCTTTCTTT. This codes for CASRPWGTEAFF. The chain uses TRBV12-3 or TRBV12-4 and TRBJ1-1; D perhaps matches TRBD1 (5 bases). Trimming removed 6 bases at V and 5 bases at J, with 10 bases between. This CDR3 is built from 12 residues.

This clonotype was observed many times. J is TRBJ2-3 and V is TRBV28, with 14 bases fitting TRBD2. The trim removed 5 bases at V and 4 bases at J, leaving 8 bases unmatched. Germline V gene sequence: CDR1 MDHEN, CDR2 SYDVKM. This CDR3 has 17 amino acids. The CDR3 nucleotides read TGTGCCAGCAGTCTACGACTAGCGGGAGGGCCATCAGATACGCAGTATTTT. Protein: CASSLRLAGGPSDTQYF.

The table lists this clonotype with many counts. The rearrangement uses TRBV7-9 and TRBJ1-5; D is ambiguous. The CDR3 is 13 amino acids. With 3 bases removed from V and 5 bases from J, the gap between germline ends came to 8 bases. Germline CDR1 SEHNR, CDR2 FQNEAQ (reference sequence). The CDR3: CASSLGGYQPQHF. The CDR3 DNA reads TGTGCCAGCAGCTTGGGTGGGTATCAGCCCCAGCATTTT.

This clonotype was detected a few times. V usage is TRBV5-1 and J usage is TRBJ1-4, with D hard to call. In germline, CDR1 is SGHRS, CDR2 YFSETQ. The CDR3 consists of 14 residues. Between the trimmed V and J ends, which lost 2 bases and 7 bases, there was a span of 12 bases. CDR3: CASSFGQVAEKLFF. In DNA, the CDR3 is TGCGCCAGCAGCTTCGGCCAGGTGGCTGAAAAACTGTTTTTT.

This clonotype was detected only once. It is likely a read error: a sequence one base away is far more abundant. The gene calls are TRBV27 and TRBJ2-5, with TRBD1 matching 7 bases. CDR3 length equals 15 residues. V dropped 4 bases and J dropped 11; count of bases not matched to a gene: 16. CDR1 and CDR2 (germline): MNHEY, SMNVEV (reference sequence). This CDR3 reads CASSSRTGSYNEQYF. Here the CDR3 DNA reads TGTGCCAGCAGTTCCCGGACAGGCTCCTACAATGAGCAGTACTTC.

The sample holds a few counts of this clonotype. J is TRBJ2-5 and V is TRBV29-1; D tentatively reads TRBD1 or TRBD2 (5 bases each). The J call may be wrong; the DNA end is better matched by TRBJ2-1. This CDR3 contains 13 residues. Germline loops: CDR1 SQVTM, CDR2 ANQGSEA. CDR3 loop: CSVVAGRGNEQFF. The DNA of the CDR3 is TGCAGCGTTGTGGCAGGGAGAGGGAATGAGCAGTTCTTC.

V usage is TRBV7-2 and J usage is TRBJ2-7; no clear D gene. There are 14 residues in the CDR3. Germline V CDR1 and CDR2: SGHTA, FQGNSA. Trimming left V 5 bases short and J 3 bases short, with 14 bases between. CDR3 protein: CASSPTRNHYEQYF. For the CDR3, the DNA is TGTGCCAGCAGCCCTACGCGGAATCACTACGAGCAGTACTTC.

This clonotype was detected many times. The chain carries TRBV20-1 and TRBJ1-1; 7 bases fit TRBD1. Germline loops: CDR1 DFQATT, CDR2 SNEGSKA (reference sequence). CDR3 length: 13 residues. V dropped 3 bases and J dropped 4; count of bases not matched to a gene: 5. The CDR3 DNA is TGCAGTGCTAGGGGTCCAGGGGGCACTGAAGCTTTCTTT. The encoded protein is CSARGPGGTEAFF.

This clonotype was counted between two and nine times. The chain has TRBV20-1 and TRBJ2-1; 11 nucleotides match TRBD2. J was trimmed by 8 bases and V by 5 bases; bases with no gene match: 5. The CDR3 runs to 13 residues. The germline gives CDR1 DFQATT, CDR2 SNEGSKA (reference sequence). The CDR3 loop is CSAFSGRGYEQFF. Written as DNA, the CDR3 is TGCAGTGCTTTTAGCGGGAGGGGGTATGAGCAGTTCTTC.

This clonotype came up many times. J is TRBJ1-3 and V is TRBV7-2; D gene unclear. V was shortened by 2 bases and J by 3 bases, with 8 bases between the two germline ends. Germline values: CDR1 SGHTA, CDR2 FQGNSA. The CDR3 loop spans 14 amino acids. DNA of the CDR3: TGTGCCAGCAGCTTATCGGTGGGTGGAAACACCATATATTTT. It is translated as CASSLSVGGNTIYF.

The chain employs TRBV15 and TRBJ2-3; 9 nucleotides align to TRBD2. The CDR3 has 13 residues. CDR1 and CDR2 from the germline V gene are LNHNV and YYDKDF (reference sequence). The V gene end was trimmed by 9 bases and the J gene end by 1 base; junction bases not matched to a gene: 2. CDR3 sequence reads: CATASGGTDTQYF. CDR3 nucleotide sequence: TGTGCCACAGCTAGCGGGGGCACAGATACGCAGTATTTT.

CDR3: CASSPPPGEETQYF. In DNA form, the CDR3 reads TGTGCCAGCTCACCACCTCCGGGGGAGGAGACCCAGTACTTC. The chain combines TRBV18 with TRBJ2-5; perhaps TRBD2 as D (6 bases). This CDR3 has 14 amino acids. Germline CDR1 reads KGHSH; CDR2 reads LQKENI. Trimming left V 0 bases short and J 5 bases short, with 10 bases between.

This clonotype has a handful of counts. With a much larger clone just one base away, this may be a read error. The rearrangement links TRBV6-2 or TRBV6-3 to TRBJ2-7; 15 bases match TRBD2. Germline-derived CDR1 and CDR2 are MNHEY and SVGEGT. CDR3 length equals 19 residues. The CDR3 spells CAGSATTGGLAGGPPEQYF. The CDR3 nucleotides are TGTGCCGGCAGTGCCACGACCGGTGGACTAGCGGGAGGGCCTCCCGAGCAGTACTTC.

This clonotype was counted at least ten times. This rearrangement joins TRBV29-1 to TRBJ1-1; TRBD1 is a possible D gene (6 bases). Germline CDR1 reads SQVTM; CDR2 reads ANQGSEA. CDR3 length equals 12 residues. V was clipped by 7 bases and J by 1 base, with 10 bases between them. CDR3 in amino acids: CSAGQQNTEAFF. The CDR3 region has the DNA TGCAGCGCCGGACAGCAGAACACTGAAGCTTTCTTT. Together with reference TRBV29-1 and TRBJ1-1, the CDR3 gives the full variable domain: SAVISQKPSRDICQRGTSLTIQCQVDSQVTMMFWYRQQPGQSLTLIATANQGSEATYESGFVIDKFPISRPNLTFSTLTVSNMSPEDSSIYLCSAGQQNTEAFFGQGTRLTVV.